This note documents a single T cell receptor beta chain sequence. Germline V gene data show CDR1 as SNHLY and CDR2 as FYNNEI. Trimming removed 7 bases at V and 2 bases at J, with 7 bases between. This CDR3 has 12 residues. The data originate from a study of blood T cells in healthy people across ages. A second PCR of about 7 to 12 cycles used a sample-barcoded 5' primer and a J-beta primer mix. TCRdb analysed the 5' RACE reads with MiXCR anew, one entry per CDR3 protein. The sample carries about 1.1 million distinct CDR3 sequences, 35% to 40% recorded once. This chain links TRBV2 with TRBJ2-3, with D unresolved. This TCR was recovered from a man aged 18 to 35 in good health. Sequencing was performed on blood. In nucleotides, the CDR3 is TGTGCCAGCACTATTGACACAGATACGCAGTATTTT. It encodes CASTIDTDTQYF.